A single sample gave rise to the 10 T cell receptor beta chains below, sequenced in a study of post-analysis software for immune sequencing data. Broader study findings: Among about 5 TRBV segments more frequent in patients than controls were TRBV5-6, TRBV5-1 and TRBV20-1.

These TCRs are of unknown antigen specificity. Researchers reported that TCR beta cDNA libraries carried unique molecular identifiers. Each CDR3 protein gets one entry after TCRdb re-called the PCR reads with MiXCR. The data contain about 400,000 distinct CDR3 sequences, around a third of them singletons. The sample comprised blood. These receptor sequences come from a girl aged 10 to 17 with multiple sclerosis.

The genes are TRBV6-6 and TRBJ2-7, with 9 bases matching TRBD1. Per the germline V gene, CDR1 is MNHNY and CDR2 is SVGAGI (reference sequence). CDR3 length: 15 amino acids. The V and J ends lost 4 bases and 2 bases, in that order; junction bases with no gene match: 6. CDR3 DNA sequence: TGTGCCAGCAGTTCAGCCGGGACAGGGCCCTACGAGCAGTACGTC. This gives the protein CASSSAGTGPYEQYV.

Comments on this clonotype: Sequence at one end of the junction differs from germline and may be a read error. This chain uses TRBV12-3 or TRBV12-4 with TRBJ2-3; possible D gene TRBD2, 6 bases. CDR3 length: 16 amino acids. In DNA, the CDR3 is TGTGCCAGCAGGGTTGGCGGGACGGCCTACGCAGATACGGAGTATTTT. It is translated as CASRVGGTAYADTEYF.

The chain combines TRBV7-6 with TRBJ2-5; 8 bases match TRBD2. Germline V gene data show CDR1 as SGHVS and CDR2 as FNYEAQ. The CDR3 is 16 amino acids. J was trimmed by 7 bases and V by 5 bases; bases with no gene match: 15. This chain's CDR3 is CASSAPTSDVFGTQYF. CDR3 in DNA: TGTGCCAGCAGCGCCCCGACTAGCGACGTATTTGGGACCCAGTACTTC.

This chain joins TRBV12-3 or TRBV12-4 and TRBJ1-1; possibly TRBD1 for D (5 bases). The ends were cut back, 7 bases at V and 0 bases at J, with 12 bases in the middle. The CDR3 length is 14 residues. The CDR3, as DNA: TGTGCCAGCACCCAGGGACTTCTGAACACTGAAGCTTTCTTT. Amino acid sequence: CASTQGLLNTEAFF.

The chain has TRBV4-1 and TRBJ2-5; no clear D gene. The CDR3 length is 13 residues. CDR1 and CDR2 (germline): MGHRA, YSYEKL. V was pared by 1 base and J by 5 bases, with 8 bases between. The CDR3 DNA sequence: TGCGCCAGCAGCCAAGTATTATACGAGACCCAGTACTTC. Translation gives CASSQVLYETQYF.

This clonotype was seen more than once but under ten times. The gene calls are TRBV5-1 and TRBJ1-1; the D gene is possibly TRBD1 (6 bases). The CDR3 covers 15 residues. Looked up from germline, CDR1 is SGHRS and CDR2 is YFSETQ. V was cut by 2 bases and J by 0 bases, with 11 bases left in between. The CDR3 sequence is CASSLRAGVNTEAFF. CDR3 coding DNA: TGCGCCAGCAGCTTAAGGGCAGGGGTGAACACTGAAGCTTTCTTT. Complete variable domain (other parts from reference TRBV5-1 and TRBJ1-1): KAGVTQTPRYLIKTRGQQVTLSCSPISGHRSVSWYQQTPGQGLQFLFEYFSETQRNKGNFPGRFSGRQFSNSRSEMNVSTLELGDSALYLCASSLRAGVNTEAFFGQGTRLTVV.

The chain combines TRBV7-9 with TRBJ2-7; 7 nucleotides align to TRBD1. Trimming took 5 bases from V and 3 from J; bases not matched to a gene: 10. This CDR3 is 15 amino acids long. Germline V gives CDR1 SEHNR, CDR2 FQNEAQ (reference sequence). DNA of the CDR3: TGTGCCAGCAGCCCTAAGGGACAGCACCTCTACGAGCAGTACTTC. Residues: CASSPKGQHLYEQYF.

This clonotype was observed a handful of times. The gene calls are TRBV5-1 and TRBJ2-7; 9 bases match TRBD2. Germline V gene data show CDR1 as SGHRS and CDR2 as YFSETQ. Unmatched junction bases numbered 6, after V lost 5 bases and J lost 3 bases. The CDR3 is 14 amino acids. The CDR3 loop is CASRVGTSIYEQYF. The CDR3 DNA sequence: TGCGCCAGCAGGGTTGGGACTAGCATCTACGAGCAGTACTTC.

J is TRBJ2-5 and V is TRBV14; D unclear. This CDR3 region has 15 residues. V was cut by 4 bases and J by 11 bases, with 23 bases left in between. Germline CDR1 SGHDN, CDR2 FVKESK. The CDR3 is CASSLRALIYNEQYF. The CDR3 DNA is TGTGCCAGCAGCCTTCGGGCCTTGATCTACAATGAGCAGTACTTC.

This clonotype is a singleton in its sample. This chain joins TRBV10-3 and TRBJ2-3; no definite D call. Trimming removed 4 bases at V and 2 bases at J, with 13 bases between. The CDR3 is 15 residues long. CDR1 and CDR2 from the germline V gene are ENHRY and SYGVKD. The CDR3 region has the DNA TGTGCCATCAGTGGGGATGCCCGGTACACAGATACGCAGTATTTT. Translating it yields CAISGDARYTDTQYF.